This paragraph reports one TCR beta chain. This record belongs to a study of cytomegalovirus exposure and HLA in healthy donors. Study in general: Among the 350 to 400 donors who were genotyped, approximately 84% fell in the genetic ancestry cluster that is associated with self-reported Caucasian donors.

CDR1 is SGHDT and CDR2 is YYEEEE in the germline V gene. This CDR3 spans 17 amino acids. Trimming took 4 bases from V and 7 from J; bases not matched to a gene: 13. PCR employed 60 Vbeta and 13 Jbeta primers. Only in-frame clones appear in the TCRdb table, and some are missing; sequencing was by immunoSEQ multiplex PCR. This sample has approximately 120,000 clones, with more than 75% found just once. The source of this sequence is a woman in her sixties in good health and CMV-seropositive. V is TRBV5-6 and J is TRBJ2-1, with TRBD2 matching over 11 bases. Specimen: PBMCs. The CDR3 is CASSPRVLAGVRNEQFF. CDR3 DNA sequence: TGTGCCAGCAGCCCAAGGGTACTAGCGGGAGTGCGGAATGAGCAGTTCTTC.